This T cell receptor beta chain stems from a study of graft-versus-host responses after intestinal transplantation. Overall study: The recipients all started with anti-thymocyte globulin induction and then took tacrolimus and steroids for 2 to 4 years.

Regarding this clone: Its antigen is as yet unknown.

Notes on the study in general: Allografts from individuals with graft-donor T cell macrochimerism displayed high graft-versus-host to host-versus-graft clonal ratios.

Generated by immunoSEQ multiplex PCR, the TCRdb table keeps only in-frame clones and is missing some. The repertoire holds roughly 69,000 clones, with over 85% as singletons. The CDR3 has 15 residues. V was cut by 2 bases and J by 0 bases, with 8 bases left in between. Per germline, CDR1 MNHNY and CDR2 SVGAGI (reference sequence). The sample here was bone marrow, taken approximately 700 days after intestinal transplantation. This chain connects TRBV6-6 to TRBJ1-3; D call uncertain. This clonotype originated in a human patient who received an intestinal transplant, so some T cells may come from the graft donor. CDR3 residues: CASSYTRGSGNTIYF. DNA for the CDR3: TGTGCCAGCAGTTACACCCGGGGCTCTGGAAACACCATATATTTT.